The 21 T cell receptor beta chains below come from one sample, sequenced in a study of radiotherapy plus CTLA-4 blockade in lung cancer. TCRdb keeps only in-frame clones here, not all; method: immunoSEQ multiplex PCR. The repertoire holds roughly 54,000 clones, 79% seen once, with 3% to 4% in the top ten. The sequences come from peripheral blood, collected from a patient treated with radiotherapy plus ipilimumab. These TCRs come from a human donor with non-small cell lung cancer who had a partial response to radiotherapy plus ipilimumab.

V and J are TRBV7-2 and TRBJ2-1; D remains unclear. CDR1 is SGHTA and CDR2 is FQGNSA in the germline V gene. V was trimmed by 3 bases and J by 0 bases, leaving 6 bases between them. This CDR3 contains 14 residues. CDR3 sequence (DNA): TGTGCCAGCAGCTTGAGGCCCTCCTACAATGAGCAGTTCTTC. Encoded protein: CASSLRPSYNEQFF.

The J gene is TRBJ2-3, the V gene TRBV10-3, with D tentatively TRBD1 (6 bases). The germline CDR1 and CDR2 sequences are ENHRY and SYGVKD. The CDR3 spans 16 residues. Trimming took 6 bases from V and 0 from J, leaving 16 bases between them. Written as DNA, the CDR3 is TGTGCCATCAGAAAACAACAGGGTCCCAGCACAGATACGCAGTATTTT. It codes for CAIRKQQGPSTDTQYF.

The chain has TRBV7-9 and TRBJ2-7, with 8 bases lining up with TRBD1. Germline CDR1 reads SEHNR; CDR2 reads FQNEAQ (reference sequence). CDR3 size: 14 residues. Trimming at V came to 3 bases and at J to 5 bases, leaving 6 bases not matched to a gene. The CDR3 region has the DNA TGTGCCAGCAGCTTTTCGACAGGGGAGGACGAGCAGTACTTC. Translated, it gives CASSFSTGEDEQYF.

The CDR3 DNA follows: TGTGCCAGCAGTTACGTTTCGTCCGTTTACTATGGCTACACCTTC. This codes for CASSYVSSVYYGYTF. This rearrangement joins TRBV6-6 to TRBJ1-2; D remains ambiguous. CDR1 MNHNY and CDR2 SVGAGI come from the germline V gene (reference sequence). V dropped 2 bases and J dropped 3 bases, with 13 bases sitting between them. The CDR3 runs to 15 residues.

The CDR3 DNA follows: TGTGCCACCAGCGGAATTGGGACAGGGGTTTATGGCTACACCTTC. The encoded protein is CATSGIGTGVYGYTF. The chain has TRBV15 and TRBJ1-2, with 10 positions matching TRBD1. CDR3 length equals 15 residues. Trimming removed 5 bases from V and 5 bases from J; junction bases left unmatched: 8. Looked up from germline, CDR1 is LNHNV and CDR2 is YYDKDF (reference sequence).

The chain couples TRBV7-7 to TRBJ2-2; D perhaps matches TRBD1 (5 bases). Trimming stripped 3 bases from V and 7 bases from J, with 6 bases between. CDR3 size: 12 residues. CDR1 is SSHAT and CDR2 is FNYEAQ in the germline V gene (reference sequence). The CDR3 coding sequence is TGTGCCAGCAGCTTCAGGGACGGGGAGCTGTTTTTT. Protein sequence: CASSFRDGELFF. Complete variable domain (other parts from reference TRBV7-7 and TRBJ2-2): GAGVSQSPRYKVTKRGQDVTLRCDPISSHATLYWYQQALGQGPEFLTYFNYEAQPDKSGLPSDRFSAERPEGSISTLTIQRTEQRDSAMYRCASSFRDGELFFGEGSRLTVL.

This chain joins TRBV6-1 and TRBJ1-2; TRBD1 matches at 8 bases. Germline values: CDR1 MNHNS, CDR2 SASEGT. The J segment lost 8 bases and the V segment lost 7 bases, leaving 12 bases of the junction unmatched. CDR3 length: 14 amino acids. CDR3 amino acids: CASTQTGAGSGYTF. The CDR3 DNA is TGTGCCAGCACCCAGACAGGGGCCGGCTCAGGCTACACCTTC.

The J gene is TRBJ2-1, the V gene TRBV9, with TRBD2 identical over 8 bases. The J segment lost 7 bases and the V segment lost 2 bases, leaving 8 bases of the junction unmatched. The CDR3 has 15 amino acids. Germline V gene lookup returns CDR1 SGDLS and CDR2 YYNGEE. CDR3 sequence: CASSVAGGAGNEQFF. CDR3 nucleotides: TGTGCCAGCAGCGTTGCCGGGGGGGCAGGGAATGAGCAGTTCTTC.

This chain joins TRBV28 and TRBJ2-7, with 9 bases aligning to TRBD1. J was trimmed by 3 bases and V by 5 bases; bases with no gene match: 8. The CDR3 covers 15 residues. Germline CDR1 MDHEN, CDR2 SYDVKM. The CDR3 here is CASSRMGQGDYEQYF. In DNA, the CDR3 is TGTGCCAGCAGTCGAATGGGACAGGGAGACTACGAGCAGTACTTC.

The V gene is TRBV5-4, the J gene TRBJ1-1, with D tentatively TRBD1 (6 bases). With 4 bases removed from V and 6 bases from J, the gap between germline ends came to 13 bases. This CDR3 is built from 13 residues. Germline CDR1 SGHNT, CDR2 YYREEE (reference sequence). The CDR3 reads CASSIPPGAEAFF. The CDR3 DNA reads as TGTGCCAGCAGCATCCCACCAGGGGCTGAAGCTTTCTTT.

The chain joins TRBV5-8 to TRBJ2-1; D may be TRBD1 (5 bases). The V gene's germline CDR1 is SGHTS and CDR2 YDEGEE. V gave up 3 bases and J gave up 2 bases, with 15 bases separating them. CDR3 length: 16 residues. In DNA form, the CDR3 reads TGTGCCAGCAGCTACCGTCAGGGAAAGACCTACAATGAGCAGTTCTTC. Its protein product is CASSYRQGKTYNEQFF.

This clone was detected only once. The chain has TRBV7-2 and TRBJ1-5; TRBD1 agrees at 8 bases. Looked up from germline, CDR1 is SGHTA and CDR2 is FQGNSA. J was trimmed by 7 bases and V by 5 bases; bases with no gene match: 10. The CDR3 sequence is 15 residues long. The CDR3 DNA sequence: TGTGCCAGCAGCGACAGGGGAAAGGGGACACAGCCCCAGCATTTT. Protein sequence: CASSDRGKGTQPQHF.

This chain joins TRBV9 and TRBJ2-3; 8 nucleotides match TRBD2. In germline, CDR1 is SGDLS, CDR2 YYNGEE. The CDR3 loop spans 18 amino acids. V was clipped by 0 bases and J by 2 bases; unmatched bases: 11. The CDR3 bases are TGTGCCAGCAGCGTAGCGCTCCCGGGAGGGGCCCACACAGATACGCAGTATTTT. Translated: CASSVALPGGAHTDTQYF.

The gene calls are TRBV13 and TRBJ2-5; 7 bases line up with TRBD1. The DNA end is more similar to TRBJ2-7, so the J call may be wrong. CDR1 is PRHDT and CDR2 is FYEKMQ in the germline V gene (reference sequence). The CDR3 extends over 16 amino acids. The CDR3 DNA follows: TGTGCCAGCAACGAATCTAGGGTAGGGGGCCAAAACGAGCAGTACTTC. Encoded protein: CASNESRVGGQNEQYF.

V is TRBV2 and J is TRBJ2-7, with TRBD1 matching over 8 bases. Looked up from germline, CDR1 is SNHLY and CDR2 is FYNNEI. This CDR3 spans 14 amino acids. The J segment lost 3 bases and the V segment lost 5 bases, leaving 6 bases of the junction unmatched. The CDR3 protein is CASSPGTGFYEQYF. In DNA, the CDR3 is TGTGCCAGCAGTCCCGGGACAGGTTTCTACGAGCAGTACTTC.

The CDR3 loop reads CASRIQGQNTEAFF. The CDR3 nucleotides read TGTGCCAGCAGAATACAGGGGCAGAACACTGAAGCTTTCTTT. The chain recombines TRBV28 with TRBJ1-1; TRBD1 matches 7 bases. Germline trimming cut 6 bases from V and 1 base from J; bases unmatched to any gene: 5. Germline V gene data show CDR1 as MDHEN and CDR2 as SYDVKM. This CDR3 contains 14 residues.

This clone occurred once. The J gene is TRBJ2-1, the V gene TRBV13; the match to TRBD2 covers 8 bases. The CDR3 spans 16 residues. The germline CDR1 and CDR2 sequences are PRHDT and FYEKMQ (reference sequence). Losses at the gene ends were 5 bases for V and 12 bases for J; bases not matched to a gene: 18. The CDR3 DNA follows: TGTGCCAGCAGCCCCCATGGCGGGGGGTCCCTTGGGGGGCAGTTCTTC. This gives the protein CASSPHGGGSLGGQFF.

The gene calls are TRBV20-1 and TRBJ2-3, with D unresolved. The CDR3 spans 11 residues. Between the trimmed V and J ends, which lost 6 bases and 4 bases, there was a span of 8 bases. The germline gives CDR1 DFQATT, CDR2 SNEGSKA (reference sequence). CDR3 in amino acids: CSALSADTQYF. The CDR3 nucleotides read TGCAGTGCGCTGAGCGCAGATACGCAGTATTTT.

The V call is TRBV5-5, the J call TRBJ2-7; D is possibly TRBD2 (5 bases). V lost 3 bases and J lost 1, with 14 bases in between. The length of the CDR3 is 15 residues. Germline V gene data show CDR1 as SGHKS and CDR2 as YYEKEE (reference sequence). CDR3 nucleotides: TGTGCCAGCAGCTCATACCACGGGGTGTCCTACGAGCAGTACTTC. Amino acid sequence: CASSSYHGVSYEQYF. Using reference TRBV5-5 and TRBJ2-7 for the parts outside the CDR3, the full variable domain is DAGVTQSPTHLIKTRGQQVTLRCSPISGHKSVSWYQQVLGQGPQFIFQYYEKEERGRGNFPDRFSARQFPNYSSELNVNALLLGDSALYLCASSSYHGVSYEQYFGPGTRLTVT.

This sequence joins TRBV2 and TRBJ2-2; D is ambiguous. Trimming cost V 6 bases and J 3 bases, with 11 bases left between them. CDR1 and CDR2 (germline): SNHLY, FYNNEI. CDR3 length: 14 residues. The CDR3 nucleotides are TGTGCCAGCAGACGCCAGGTTGACACCGGGGAGCTGTTTTTT. Encoded protein: CASRRQVDTGELFF.

The chain employs TRBV9 and TRBJ1-2; D is undetermined. Germline V gives CDR1 SGDLS, CDR2 YYNGEE. The CDR3 is 15 residues long. V dropped 0 bases and J dropped 6 bases, with 15 bases sitting between them. CDR3 sequence (DNA): TGTGCCAGCAGCGTAGATTCCGCGGGAGGGAATGGCTACACCTTC. As protein: CASSVDSAGGNGYTF. The complete variable domain, with remaining parts taken from reference TRBV9 and TRBJ1-2, reads DSGVTQTPKHLITATGQRVTLRCSPRSGDLSVYWYQQSLDQGLQFLIQYYNGEERAKGNILERFSAQQFPDLHSELNLSSLELGDSALYFCASSVDSAGGNGYTFGSGTRLTVV.